This is a list of T cell receptor beta chains from one sample in a study of cytomegalovirus exposure and HLA in healthy donors. Some clones are missing from TCRdb's copy, which holds only in-frame ones; the method was immunoSEQ multiplex PCR. Among about 190,000 clones listed, approximately 80% were seen once. Sequenced: PBMCs. The receptors shown here come from a woman aged 30 to 39 in good health and CMV-seropositive. Both conserved end residues are part of each CDR3. D genes are given only for firm matches. Part of the rows lack a size; the others show once, few, many or a class for expanded clones.

J gene | CDR3 length | V gene | clone size | D gene | CDR3 DNA | CDR3 protein
TRBJ2-7 | 16 | TRBV10-1 | NA | TRBD2 | TGCGCCAGCAGTGAGTCGACCGGGACTAGCCAGTACGAGCAGTACTTC | CASSESTGTSQYEQYF
TRBJ1-3 | 15 | TRBV29-1 | NA | NA | TGCAGCGCCAAAGGGACACTCCGCTCTGGAAACACCATATATTTT | CSAKGTLRSGNTIYF
TRBJ2-1 | 13 | TRBV5-1 | NA | TRBD2 | TGCGCCAGCTCCGCCTCGGGGGGCAATGAGCAGTTCTTC | CASSASGGNEQFF
TRBJ1-1 | 13 | TRBV18 | once | TRBD1 | TGTGCCAGCTCCCAAGACAGGGAGACTGAAGCTTTCTTT | CASSQDRETEAFF
TRBJ2-6 | 16 | TRBV5-1 | NA | TRBD1 | TGCGCCAGCAGCTTGGTTCAGGGGGCTGGGGCCAACGTCCTGACTTTC | CASSLVQGAGANVLTF
TRBJ1-1 | 16 | TRBV5-1 | NA | NA | TGCGCCAGCAGCCAGCCGACAGGATCCATGAACACTGAAGCTTTCTTT | CASSQPTGSMNTEAFF
TRBJ1-2 | 16 | TRBV28 | NA | TRBD1 | TGTGCCAGCAGTTCCCGGGACAGGGGAAGCGAGTATGGCTACACCTTC | CASSSRDRGSEYGYTF
TRBJ2-2 | 13 | TRBV5-5 | NA | TRBD2 | TGTGCCAGCAGCGGGGGGGTAATGGGGGAGCTGTTTTTT | CASSGGVMGELFF
TRBJ2-3 | 14 | TRBV30 | NA | NA | TGTGCCTGGCGGCGGGGTGTGAACACAGATACGCAGTATTTT | CAWRRGVNTDTQYF
TRBJ2-7 | 15 | TRBV5-1 | NA | TRBD1 | TGCGCCAGCAGCTTAGAACAGGGGGGAGGTGGCGAGCAGTACTTC | CASSLEQGGGGEQYF
TRBJ2-5 | 16 | TRBV10-3 | NA | NA | TGTGCCATCAGTGAGATAAAATTGGGGCAAAGAGAGACCCAGTACTTC | CAISEIKLGQRETQYF
TRBJ1-2 | 15 | TRBV2 | once | NA | TGTGCCAGCAGTAGAGTCCGGGGGGGAAACTATGGCTACACCTTC | CASSRVRGGNYGYTF
TRBJ2-7 | 14 | TRBV7-2 | NA | NA | TGTGCCAGCAGCTTAGTCGGCAGGGGAGACGAGCAGTACTTC | CASSLVGRGDEQYF
TRBJ1-5 | 14 | TRBV10-3 | few | TRBD1 | TGTGCCATCAGCGCCGGGACAGGGAATCAGCCCCAGCATTTT | CAISAGTGNQPQHF
TRBJ2-7 | 15 | TRBV12-5 | once | TRBD1 | TGTGCTAGTGGTTTGGTACAGGGGGCGCAGGACGAGCAGTACTTC | CASGLVQGAQDEQYF
TRBJ1-3 | 15 | TRBV15 | once | NA | TGTGCCACCAGCGTAGACAGGTACTCTGGAAACACCATATATTTT | CATSVDRYSGNTIYF